This T cell receptor beta chain was sequenced during a study of blood T cell repertoires in COVID-19. Overall study context: The samples span acute and convalescent COVID-19 from the United States, Italy and Spain. In each case, the material was cDNA or gDNA derived from T cells, B-cell-depleted T cells, or PBMCs.

The CDR3 covers 12 residues. V was clipped by 4 bases and J by 6 bases, with 6 bases between them. Germline-derived CDR1 and CDR2 are LGHDT and YNNKEL (reference sequence). Source study methods: Amplified reference gene primers provided the basis for estimating nucleated cell counts. Here immunoSEQ multiplex PCR was the method, and the copy in TCRdb shows in-frame clones only, minus some. V, J and clone size are taken as reported in that table, and D and trimming were inferred from the DNA itself. The sample records about 94,000 clones, 80% being singletons. The chain links TRBV3-1 (or the pseudogene TRBV3-2) to TRBJ2-2; no clear D. The sequenced sample was peripheral blood. The source of this sequence is a human donor in a cohort sampled during active COVID-19. The CDR3 DNA follows: TGTGCCAGCAGCCCCTTCCCCGGGGAGCTGTTTTTT. Protein sequence: CASSPFPGELFF.